The sequence of this T cell receptor (beta chain) was determined in a study of T cell responses to AZD1222 COVID-19 vaccine. Libraries were prepared by immunoSEQ multiplex PCR; TCRdb keeps only in-frame clonotypes and omits some of them. Of some 120,000 clones in the sample, around 86% are singletons; the top ten hold 2.5% to 3.5%. Germline-derived CDR1 and CDR2 are KGHSH and LQKENI. The CDR3 consists of 13 residues. Trimming took off 2 bases at V and 0 bases at J, with 2 bases between the two ends. Second-dose recipients at about 4 or about 12 weeks were treated as one pooled group. Study-wide results and limits: Only a handful of AZD1222 recipients, several in all, had baseline seropositivity. Donors were chiefly white British, with a greater number of females, and clonal diversity was perhaps underestimated. Of spike-specific TCRs, nearly half reportedly target regions left unmutated in variants.

Notes on this clone: Its specificity is not known.

This clonotype originated in an adult who received the AZD1222 COVID-19 vaccine. Sequencing used peripheral blood, obtained 28 days after the second AZD1222 dose. The chain couples TRBV18 to TRBJ2-1; D remains unclear. CDR3 sequence reads: CASSPISYNEQFF. Here the CDR3 DNA reads TGTGCCAGCTCACCAATCTCCTACAATGAGCAGTTCTTC.